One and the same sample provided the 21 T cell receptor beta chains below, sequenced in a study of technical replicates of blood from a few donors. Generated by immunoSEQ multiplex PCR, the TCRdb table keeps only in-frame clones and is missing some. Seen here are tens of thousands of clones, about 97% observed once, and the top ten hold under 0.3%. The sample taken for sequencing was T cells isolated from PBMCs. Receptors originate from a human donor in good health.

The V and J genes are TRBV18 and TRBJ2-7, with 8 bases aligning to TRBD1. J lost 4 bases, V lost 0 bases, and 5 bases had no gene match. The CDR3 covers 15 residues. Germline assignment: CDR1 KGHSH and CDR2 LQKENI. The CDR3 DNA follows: TGTGCCAGCTCACCACCGGACAGGGTAATTTACGAGCAGTACTTC. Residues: CASSPPDRVIYEQYF.

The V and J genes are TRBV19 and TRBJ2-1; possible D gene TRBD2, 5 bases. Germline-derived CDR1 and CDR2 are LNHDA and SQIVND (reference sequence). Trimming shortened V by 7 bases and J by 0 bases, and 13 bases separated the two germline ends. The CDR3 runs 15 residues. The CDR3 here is CASTARTDSYNEQFF. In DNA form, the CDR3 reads TGTGCCAGTACCGCTCGGACTGACTCCTACAATGAGCAGTTCTTC.

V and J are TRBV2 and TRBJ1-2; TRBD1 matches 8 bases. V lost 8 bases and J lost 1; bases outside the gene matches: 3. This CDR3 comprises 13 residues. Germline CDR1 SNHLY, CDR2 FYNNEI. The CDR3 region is CASGTGLNYGYTF. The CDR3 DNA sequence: TGTGCCAGCGGGACAGGACTTAACTATGGCTACACCTTC.

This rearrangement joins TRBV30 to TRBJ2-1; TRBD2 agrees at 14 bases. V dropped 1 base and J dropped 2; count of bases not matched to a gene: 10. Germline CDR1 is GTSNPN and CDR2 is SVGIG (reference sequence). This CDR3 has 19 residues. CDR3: CAWSDPGLAGVGPYNEQFF. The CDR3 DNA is TGTGCCTGGAGTGATCCGGGACTAGCGGGAGTTGGGCCCTACAATGAGCAGTTCTTC. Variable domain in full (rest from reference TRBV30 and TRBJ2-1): SQTIHQWPATLVQPVGSPLSLECTVEGTSNPNLYWYRQAAGRGLQLLFYSVGIGQISSEVPQNLSASRPQDRQFILSSKKLLLSDSGFYLCAWSDPGLAGVGPYNEQFFGPGTRLTVL.

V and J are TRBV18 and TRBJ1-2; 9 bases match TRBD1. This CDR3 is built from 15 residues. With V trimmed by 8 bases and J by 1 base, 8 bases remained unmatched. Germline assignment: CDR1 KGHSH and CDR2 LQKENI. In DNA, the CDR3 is TGTGCCAGCACCGGAGACAGGGGGGGTAACTATGGCTACACCTTC. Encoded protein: CASTGDRGGNYGYTF.

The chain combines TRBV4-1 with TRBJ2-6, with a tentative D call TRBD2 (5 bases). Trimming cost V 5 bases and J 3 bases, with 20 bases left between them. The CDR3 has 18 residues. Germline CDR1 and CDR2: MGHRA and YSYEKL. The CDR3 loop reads CASSDWIKEGLGANVLTF. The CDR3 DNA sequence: TGCGCCAGCAGCGACTGGATTAAAGAGGGTCTTGGGGCCAACGTCCTGACTTTC.

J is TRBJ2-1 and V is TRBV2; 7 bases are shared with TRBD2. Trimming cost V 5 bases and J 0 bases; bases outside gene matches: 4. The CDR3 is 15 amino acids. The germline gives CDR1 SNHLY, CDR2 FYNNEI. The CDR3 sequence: CASSRGGSSYNEQFF. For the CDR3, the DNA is TGTGCCAGCAGTCGAGGCGGGAGCTCCTACAATGAGCAGTTCTTC. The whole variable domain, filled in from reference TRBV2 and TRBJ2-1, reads EPEVTQTPSHQVTQMGQEVILRCVPISNHLYFYWYRQILGQKVEFLVSFYNNEISEKSEIFDDQFSVERPDGSNFTLKIRSTKLEDSAMYFCASSRGGSSYNEQFFGPGTRLTVL.

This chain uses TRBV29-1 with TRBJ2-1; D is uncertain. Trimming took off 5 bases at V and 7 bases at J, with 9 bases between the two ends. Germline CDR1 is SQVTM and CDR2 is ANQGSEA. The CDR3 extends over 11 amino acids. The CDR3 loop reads CSVSRINEQFF. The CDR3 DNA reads TGCAGCGTTTCCCGTATAAATGAGCAGTTCTTC.

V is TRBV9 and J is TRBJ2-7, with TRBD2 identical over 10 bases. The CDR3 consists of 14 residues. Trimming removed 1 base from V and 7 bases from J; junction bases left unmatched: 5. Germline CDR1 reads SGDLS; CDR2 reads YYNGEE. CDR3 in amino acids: CASSVYSSGREQYF. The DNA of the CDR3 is TGTGCCAGCAGCGTATACTCTAGCGGGAGAGAGCAGTACTTC. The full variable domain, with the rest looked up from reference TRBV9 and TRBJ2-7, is DSGVTQTPKHLITATGQRVTLRCSPRSGDLSVYWYQQSLDQGLQFLIQYYNGEERAKGNILERFSAQQFPDLHSELNLSSLELGDSALYFCASSVYSSGREQYFGPGTRLTVT.

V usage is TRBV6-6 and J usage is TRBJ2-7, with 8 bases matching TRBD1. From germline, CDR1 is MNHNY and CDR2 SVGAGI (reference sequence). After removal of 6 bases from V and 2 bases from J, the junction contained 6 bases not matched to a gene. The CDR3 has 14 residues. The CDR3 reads CASRMGQEAYEQYF. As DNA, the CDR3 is TGTGCCAGCAGGATGGGACAGGAGGCCTACGAGCAGTACTTC.

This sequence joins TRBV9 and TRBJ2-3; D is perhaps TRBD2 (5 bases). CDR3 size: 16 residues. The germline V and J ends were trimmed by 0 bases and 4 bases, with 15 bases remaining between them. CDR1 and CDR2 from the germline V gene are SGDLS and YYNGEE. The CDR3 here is CASSVGTGWSADTQYF. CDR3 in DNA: TGTGCCAGCAGCGTAGGTACGGGATGGAGTGCAGATACGCAGTATTTT.

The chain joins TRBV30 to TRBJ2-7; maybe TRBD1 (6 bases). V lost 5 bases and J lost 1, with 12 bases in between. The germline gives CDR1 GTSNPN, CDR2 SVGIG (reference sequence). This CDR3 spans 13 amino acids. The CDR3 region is CAWSSGVSYEQYF. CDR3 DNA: TGTGCCTGGTCATCAGGGGTTTCCTACGAGCAGTACTTC.

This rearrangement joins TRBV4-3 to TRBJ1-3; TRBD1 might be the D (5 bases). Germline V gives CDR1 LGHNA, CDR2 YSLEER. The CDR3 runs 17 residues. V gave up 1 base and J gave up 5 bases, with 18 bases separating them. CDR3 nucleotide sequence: TGCGCCAGCAGCCAAGCTCTAGGTCAGGGCAGGCGAAACACCATATATTTT. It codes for CASSQALGQGRRNTIYF.

Here the CDR3 DNA reads TGTGCCAGCAGCGGAGGACTCCATGAAGCTTTCTTT. Translating it yields CASSGGLHEAFF. This chain links TRBV7-8 with TRBJ1-1; no clear D. Germline assignment: CDR1 SGHVS and CDR2 FQNEAQ. This CDR3 is 12 amino acids long. Trimming stripped 5 bases from V and 7 bases from J, with 11 bases between.

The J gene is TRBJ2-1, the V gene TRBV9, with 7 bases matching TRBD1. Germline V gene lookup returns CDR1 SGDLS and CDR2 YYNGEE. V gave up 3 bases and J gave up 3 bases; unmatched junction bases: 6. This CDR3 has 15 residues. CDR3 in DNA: TGTGCCAGCAGCGCCCATAGGGACAGCTACAATGAGCAGTTCTTC. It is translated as CASSAHRDSYNEQFF. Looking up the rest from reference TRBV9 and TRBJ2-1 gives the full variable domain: DSGVTQTPKHLITATGQRVTLRCSPRSGDLSVYWYQQSLDQGLQFLIQYYNGEERAKGNILERFSAQQFPDLHSELNLSSLELGDSALYFCASSAHRDSYNEQFFGPGTRLTVL.

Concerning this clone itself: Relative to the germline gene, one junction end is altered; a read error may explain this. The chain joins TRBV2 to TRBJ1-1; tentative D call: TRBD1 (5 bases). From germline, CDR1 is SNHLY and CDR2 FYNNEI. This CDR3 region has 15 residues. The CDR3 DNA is TGTGCCAGCAGTGCGGGGGGTACATGGAACGCTGAAGCTTTCTTT. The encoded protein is CASSAGGTWNAEAFF.

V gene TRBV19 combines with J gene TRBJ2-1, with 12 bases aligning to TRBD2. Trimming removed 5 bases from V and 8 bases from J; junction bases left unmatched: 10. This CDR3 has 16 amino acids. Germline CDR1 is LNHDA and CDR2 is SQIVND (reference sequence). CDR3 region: CASSSRLAGVIDEQFF. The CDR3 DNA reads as TGTGCCAGTAGTTCCCGACTAGCGGGAGTTATAGATGAGCAGTTCTTC.

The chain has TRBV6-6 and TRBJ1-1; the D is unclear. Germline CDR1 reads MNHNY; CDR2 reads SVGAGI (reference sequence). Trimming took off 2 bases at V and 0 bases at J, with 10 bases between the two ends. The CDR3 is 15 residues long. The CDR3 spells CASSYPNYMNTEAFF. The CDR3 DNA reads TGTGCCAGCAGTTACCCGAACTACATGAACACTGAAGCTTTCTTT.

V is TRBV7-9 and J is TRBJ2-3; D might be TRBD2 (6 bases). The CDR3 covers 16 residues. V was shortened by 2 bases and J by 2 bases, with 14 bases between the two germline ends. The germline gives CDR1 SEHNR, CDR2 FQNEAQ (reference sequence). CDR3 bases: TGTGCCAGCAGCTTAATTTCCGGGAGTGTCACAGATACGCAGTATTTT. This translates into CASSLISGSVTDTQYF.

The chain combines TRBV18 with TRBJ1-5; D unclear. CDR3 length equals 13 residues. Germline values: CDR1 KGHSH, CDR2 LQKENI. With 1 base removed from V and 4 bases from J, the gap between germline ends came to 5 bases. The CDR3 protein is CASSPLYNQPQHF. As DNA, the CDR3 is TGTGCCAGCTCACCACTTTATAATCAGCCCCAGCATTTT.

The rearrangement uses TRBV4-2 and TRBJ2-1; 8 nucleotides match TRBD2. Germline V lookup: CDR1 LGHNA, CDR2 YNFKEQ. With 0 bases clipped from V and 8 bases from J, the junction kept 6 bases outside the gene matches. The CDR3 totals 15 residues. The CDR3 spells CASSQDPAGVYEQFF. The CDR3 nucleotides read TGTGCCAGCAGCCAAGACCCAGCGGGAGTGTATGAGCAGTTCTTC.